This TCR beta chain came from a study of identical twins. General study results and limits: Beta out-of-frame twin sharing showed a weaker excess. Out-of-frame alpha sequences that twins shared showed excess low generation probability.

V lost 1 base to trimming and J lost 4 bases, with 10 bases between them. Germline V lookup: CDR1 LGHDT, CDR2 YNNKEL (reference sequence). The length of the CDR3 is 14 residues. TCRdb re-called the 5' RACE reads through MiXCR, storing one row per CDR3 protein. The sample lists about 300,000 distinct CDR3 sequences; roughly 12% were seen once. A remark on this clonotype: Its specificity is unknown.

The same data also contributed to another study, on yellow fever vaccine responses in identical twins. That study adds: As reported, the vaccine T cell response of twins seemed partly convergent and partly personalized.

The sequence derives from a woman younger than 35 in good health. The chain has TRBV3-1 and TRBJ2-5; D is uncertain. Sequencing input: CD8+ T cells sorted from blood. The CDR3 DNA reads TGTGCCAGCAGCCAAGTGCCGATGGGAGAGACCCAGTACTTC. Amino acid sequence: CASSQVPMGETQYF.